The next 3 T cell receptor beta chains were all read from a single sample in a study of T cells in Graves' hyperthyroidism and ophthalmopathy. TCR beta CDR3 region amplification was performed from RNA transcripts. Primed by the HTBI set, a first-round RT-PCR was run on the TCR CDR3. TCRdb recomputed calls from the multiplex PCR reads with MiXCR, one row per CDR3 protein. Seen here are 480,000 or so distinct CDR3 sequences, about an eighth observed once, and the top ten hold 17%. Material: blood. The receptors derive from a woman younger than 30 with Graves' hyperthyroidism.

This clonotype was seen ten or more times. The rearrangement links TRBV18 to TRBJ2-7, with D hard to call. The V end was cut by 1 base, the J end by 7 bases, with 11 bases between. Germline V gene data show CDR1 as KGHSH and CDR2 as LQKENI. The CDR3 has 13 residues. The CDR3 loop is CASSPQPLREQYV. The CDR3 nucleotides are TGTGCCAGCTCACCACAGCCCCTACGTGAGCAGTACGTC.

This clonotype occurred many times. The missing conserved phenylalanine or tryptophan at the end of this CDR3 makes a read error likely. This sequence joins TRBV2 and TRBJ2-5; D is unclear. The CDR3 is made up of 13 amino acids. The germline V gene encodes CDR1 SNHLY and CDR2 FYNNEI. The ends were cut back, 0 bases at V and 8 bases at J, with 10 bases in the middle. CDR3 in amino acids: CASSEALRITQYV. The CDR3 coding sequence is TGTGCCAGCAGTGAAGCGCTTCGCATCACCCAGTACGTC.

This clonotype occurred a few times. The DNA of the CDR3 is TGTGCCAGCAGTTACGATCCTCGGACAAAGGCGTACTTC. Its translation is CASSYDPRTKAYF. This sequence joins TRBV6-5 and TRBJ2-5; D perhaps matches TRBD1 (5 bases). The CDR3 has 13 amino acids. V was clipped by 2 bases and J by 13 bases, with 17 bases between them. In germline, CDR1 is MNHEY, CDR2 SVGAGI.